This TCR beta chain was identified during a study of identical twins. Trimming removed 0 bases from V and 3 bases from J, with 7 bases in between. Looked up from germline, CDR1 is SGDLS and CDR2 is YYNGEE. CDR3 length equals 14 residues. In the case of this clonotype: What it binds is not known.

MiXCR, run by TCRdb on the 5' RACE reads, gives a single entry per CDR3 protein. Of 400,000 to 600,000 distinct CDR3 sequences in the sample, around 20% are singletons; the top ten hold about 0.5%. Findings of the study overall: Invariant MAIT and iNKT cells may have partly biased zero-insertion analyses. Conclusions were drawn cross-sectionally by statistical analysis, without following the same donors.

The same sample was also used in a study of yellow fever vaccine responses in identical twins.

Sequencing was performed on CD4+ T cells sorted from blood. The chain couples TRBV9 to TRBJ1-3; D is uncertain. This clonotype was obtained from a woman aged 18-29 years in good health. The CDR3 loop is CASSVASSGNTIYF. CDR3 in DNA: TGTGCCAGCAGCGTAGCTTCTAGTGGAAACACCATATATTTT.